Shown below are 9 T cell receptor beta chains from a single sample sequenced in a study of cytomegalovirus exposure and HLA in healthy donors. 13 Jbeta primers and 60 Vbeta primers were used for the PCR. TCRdb's copy holds only in-frame clones and misses some; the assay was immunoSEQ multiplex PCR. This table has 100,000 to 150,000 clones, approximately 65% appearing once. The specimen sequenced was PBMCs. All receptors come from a man between 18 and 29 years old in good health and CMV-seronegative.

In its sample, this clone was seen a few times. This sequence joins TRBV30 and TRBJ2-7; D call uncertain. CDR3 size: 11 residues. Trimming stripped 5 bases from V and 3 bases from J, with 8 bases between. Germline V gene data show CDR1 as GTSNPN and CDR2 as SVGIG (reference sequence). For the CDR3, the DNA is TGTGCCTGGGGAACGGGCTACGAGCAGTACTTC. Encoded protein: CAWGTGYEQYF.

The rearrangement uses TRBV15 and TRBJ1-1, with TRBD1 matching over 8 bases. This CDR3 contains 16 residues. Trimming at V came to 3 bases and at J to 5 bases, leaving 11 bases not matched to a gene. The germline V gene encodes CDR1 LNHNV and CDR2 YYDKDF (reference sequence). CDR3 bases: TGTGCCACCAGCAGCAGCCATCTTACAGGGGGGACTGAAGCTTTCTTT. Translating gives CATSSSHLTGGTEAFF.

The sample holds a few counts of this clone. The CDR3 nucleotides are TGTGCCAGCAGCCCGGGACTAGCGGCCTACGAGCAGTACTTC. Its translation: CASSPGLAAYEQYF. J is TRBJ2-7 and V is TRBV11-2, with TRBD2 matching over 11 bases. The CDR3 has 14 residues. The V gene end was trimmed by 5 bases and the J gene end by 2 bases; junction bases not matched to a gene: 2. Germline CDR1 and CDR2: SGHAT and FQNNGV.

The chain employs TRBV6-5 and TRBJ1-2; TRBD1 matches at 7 bases. Germline loops: CDR1 MNHEY, CDR2 SVGAGI. Trimming removed 4 bases from V and 8 bases from J; junction bases left unmatched: 7. The CDR3 contains 13 residues. The CDR3 sequence is CASSSDRVDGYTF. The CDR3 DNA follows: TGTGCCAGCAGTTCCGACAGGGTCGACGGCTACACCTTC.

V gene TRBV7-9 combines with J gene TRBJ2-2; 8 nucleotides agree with TRBD1. The CDR3 is 15 residues long. Germline CDR1 reads SEHNR; CDR2 reads FQNEAQ (reference sequence). Germline trimming cut 5 bases from V and 1 base from J; bases unmatched to any gene: 3. In DNA, the CDR3 is TGTGCCAGCAGCAGGGACAGGTGGAACACCGGGGAGCTGTTTTTT. Its protein is CASSRDRWNTGELFF.

This clone has just a few counts. The same CDR3 is also encoded by other DNA sequences in this sample. V and J are TRBV6-5 and TRBJ2-5; D may be TRBD2 (5 bases). This CDR3 has 14 amino acids. In germline, CDR1 is MNHEY, CDR2 SVGAGI. Trimming stripped 0 bases from V and 5 bases from J, with 10 bases between. CDR3 nucleotide sequence: TGTGCCAGCAGTTACTCGCGGGTTGGGGAGACCCAGTACTTC. Amino acids: CASSYSRVGETQYF.

The chain employs TRBV30 and TRBJ2-6, with 9 nucleotides matching TRBD1. The J segment lost 1 base and the V segment lost 5 bases, leaving 3 bases of the junction unmatched. Germline V gene sequence: CDR1 GTSNPN, CDR2 SVGIG (reference sequence). This CDR3 has 15 amino acids. As DNA, the CDR3 is TGTGCCTGGGCGGGGACAGGGTCTGGGGCCAACGTCCTGACTTTC. Translating gives CAWAGTGSGANVLTF.

This clone has just a few counts. A junction end diverges from the germline sequence, so it may reflect a read error. The chain links TRBV19 to TRBJ1-2, with D hard to call. The CDR3 length is 15 residues. The germline V gene has CDR1 LNHDA and CDR2 SQIVND (reference sequence). CDR3 coding DNA: TGTGCCAGTAGTCCCACCCCCTCCACTAACTATGGCTACCCCTTC. Its protein is CASSPTPSTNYGYPF.

This clone showed up just a few times. The chain links TRBV5-1 to TRBJ2-1, with 13 bases aligning to TRBD2. Germline V gene data show CDR1 as SGHRS and CDR2 as YFSETQ. After removal of 4 bases from V and 8 bases from J, the junction contained 12 bases not matched to a gene. The CDR3 loop spans 17 amino acids. The CDR3 sequence: CASSLLLAGGPLDEQFF. The CDR3 region has the DNA TGCGCCAGCAGCCTTTTACTAGCGGGAGGGCCTTTGGATGAGCAGTTCTTC.